The 24 T cell receptor beta chains in this list originate from one sample, sequenced in a study of blood T cells in healthy people across ages. A J-beta primer mix and a sample-barcoded 5' primer were used in a second PCR of about 7 to 12 cycles. TCRdb re-called the 5' RACE reads with MiXCR, one entry per CDR3 protein. Among approximately 780,000 distinct CDR3 sequences listed, around 24% were seen once. This sample was also put to use in a study of T cells of mothers and their children.

Sequenced sample: blood. The receptors were sampled from a boy aged 5-17 years in good health.

The CDR3 is CASSPRGMREKLFF. For the CDR3, the DNA is TGTGCCAGCAGCCCGAGGGGAATGAGGGAAAAACTGTTTTTT. The J gene is TRBJ1-4, the V gene TRBV11-2, with a possible D match to TRBD1 (5 bases). The germline V gene encodes CDR1 SGHAT and CDR2 FQNNGV. This CDR3 contains 14 residues. The V and J ends lost 5 bases and 8 bases respectively, with 15 bases between them.

The chain links TRBV20-1 to TRBJ2-5; D is unclear. V was cut by 6 bases and J by 2 bases, with 13 bases left in between. Looked up from germline, CDR1 is DFQATT and CDR2 is SNEGSKA (reference sequence). This CDR3 is 13 amino acids long. This CDR3 is CSAASTNQETQYF. CDR3 nucleotides: TGCAGTGCCGCTTCTACTAATCAAGAGACCCAGTACTTC.

The J gene is TRBJ1-2, the V gene TRBV29-1; TRBD1 agrees at 9 bases. Trimming cost V 0 bases and J 1 base; bases outside gene matches: 3. The germline gives CDR1 SQVTM, CDR2 ANQGSEA. CDR3 length: 15 amino acids. The CDR3 DNA reads as TGCAGCGTTGAAGAAATGGACAGGGGTAACTATGGCTACACCTTC. This translates into CSVEEMDRGNYGYTF.

This clonotype was picked up a small number of times. V gene TRBV24-1 combines with J gene TRBJ1-2; D unresolved. Germline loops: CDR1 KGHDR, CDR2 SFDVKD. The CDR3 is 12 residues long. The V and J ends lost 7 bases and 3 bases respectively, with 8 bases between them. CDR3 sequence: CATRDSDYGYTF. DNA of the CDR3: TGTGCCACCAGGGACTCGGACTATGGCTACACCTTC.

V usage is TRBV20-1 and J usage is TRBJ1-2; TRBD1 agrees at 9 bases. CDR1 is DFQATT, CDR2 SNEGSKA, per germline (reference sequence). Losses at the gene ends were 2 bases for V and 4 bases for J; bases not matched to a gene: 8. The CDR3 contains 15 residues. The CDR3 region is CSARRGQGGSYGYTF. The CDR3 region has the DNA TGCAGTGCTAGAAGGGGACAGGGCGGAAGCTATGGCTACACCTTC.

Turning to this clonotype: One end of the junction is discordant with germline, which a read error may explain. The chain combines TRBV20-1 with TRBJ2-5; TRBD2 matches 12 bases. Germline V gene sequence: CDR1 DFQATT, CDR2 SNEGSKA (reference sequence). The CDR3 has 19 residues. CDR3 in DNA: TGCAGTGCTAGAGCATACTCCGGGACTAGCGGGTTGTTCGACAATGAGCAGCTCTTC. The encoded protein is CSARAYSGTSGLFDNEQLF.

This clonotype turned up a few times. The chain combines TRBV5-1 with TRBJ2-5, with D perhaps matching TRBD1 (6 bases). The DNA end lines up better with TRBJ2-1; the J call may be wrong. There are 15 residues in the CDR3. Germline CDR1 is SGHRS and CDR2 is YFSETQ. The CDR3 DNA sequence: TGCGCCAGCAGTTACGACAGGAATTTCCACAATGAGCAGTTCTTC. This sequence encodes CASSYDRNFHNEQFF.

V usage is TRBV12-3 or TRBV12-4 and J usage is TRBJ2-3, with D hard to call. The CDR3 consists of 14 residues. Trimming left V 4 bases short and J 0 bases short, with 8 bases between. The CDR3 region is CASSSQVSTDTQYF. In nucleotides, the CDR3 is TGTGCCAGCAGTTCCCAGGTTAGCACAGATACGCAGTATTTT.

This clonotype was seen repeatedly, ten times or more. This sequence joins TRBV27 and TRBJ2-3, with TRBD2 identical over 7 bases. With V trimmed by 9 bases and J by 5 bases, 14 bases remained unmatched. This CDR3 is 15 amino acids long. In germline, CDR1 is MNHEY, CDR2 SMNVEV (reference sequence). The CDR3 loop reads CASLTATSSRDTQYF. The CDR3 DNA sequence: TGTGCCAGTCTAACCGCGACTAGCTCCAGAGATACGCAGTATTTT.

This clonotype was observed a handful of times. This chain links TRBV3-1 with TRBJ1-5; no firm D call. Germline CDR1 and CDR2: LGHDT and YNNKEL (reference sequence). The CDR3 is 17 amino acids. V lost 0 bases and J 4 bases, leaving 16 bases between the germline ends. This CDR3 reads CASSQDLASKLNQPQHF. The CDR3, as DNA: TGTGCCAGCAGCCAAGATCTGGCGTCAAAACTAAATCAGCCCCAGCATTTT.

This sequence joins TRBV5-1 and TRBJ2-5; D not certain. The J call may be mistaken, given a closer DNA end match to TRBJ2-7. The CDR3 totals 9 residues. Germline assignment: CDR1 SGHRS and CDR2 YFSETQ. CDR3 amino acids: CADSYEQYF. The CDR3 DNA is TGCGCCGACTCCTACGAGCAGTACTTC.

This clonotype was observed many times. V gene TRBV6-2 or TRBV6-3 combines with J gene TRBJ1-3; D is undetermined. Trimming removed 2 bases from V and 3 bases from J, with 5 bases in between. The germline V gene encodes CDR1 MNHEY and CDR2 SVGEGT. There are 13 residues in the CDR3. CDR3 bases: TGTGCCAGCAGTTACAGGAGTGGAAACACCATATATTTT. It is translated as CASSYRSGNTIYF.

This chain uses TRBV7-2 with TRBJ2-5; a possible D gene is TRBD2 (7 bases). V lost 1 base, J lost 5 bases, and 20 bases lay in between. The germline V gene has CDR1 SGHTA and CDR2 FQGNSA. The CDR3 sequence is 17 residues long. The CDR3, as DNA: TGTGCCAGCAGCTTAGGGACTGGCGGGGGCCGATGGGAGACCCAGTACTTC. Amino acids: CASSLGTGGGRWETQYF. The full variable domain, in which reference TRBV7-2 and TRBJ2-5 provide the parts outside the CDR3, is GAGVSQSPSNKVTEKGKDVELRCDPISGHTALYWYRQSLGQGLEFLIYFQGNSAPDKSGLPSDRFSAERTGGSVSTLTIQRTQQEDSAVYLCASSLGTGGGRWETQYFGPGTRLLVL.

The gene calls are TRBV30 and TRBJ1-2, with D perhaps matching TRBD1 (6 bases). The CDR3 runs 13 residues. The germline V gene encodes CDR1 GTSNPN and CDR2 SVGIG (reference sequence). V lost 4 bases, J lost 5 bases, and 14 bases lay in between. The CDR3 loop reads CAWIPGEGYGYTF. As DNA, the CDR3 is TGTGCCTGGATTCCAGGGGAGGGGTATGGCTACACCTTC.

The chain couples TRBV4-2 to TRBJ1-4, with 7 nucleotides matching TRBD1. This CDR3 has 14 residues. With V trimmed by 0 bases and J by 14 bases, 9 bases remained unmatched. Germline loops: CDR1 LGHNA, CDR2 YNFKEQ. The CDR3: CASSQDLTGARLFF. CDR3 DNA: TGTGCCAGCAGCCAAGATCTAACAGGGGCGAGGCTGTTTTTT.

V and J are TRBV20-1 and TRBJ2-1, with a weak D call TRBD1 (6 bases). The J call may be mistaken, given a closer DNA end match to TRBJ2-7. This CDR3 is built from 13 residues. Germline V gives CDR1 DFQATT, CDR2 SNEGSKA (reference sequence). CDR3 in amino acids: CSARKGQAYEQYF. The CDR3 DNA follows: TGCAGTGCTAGAAAGGGACAAGCCTACGAGCAGTACTTC.

The rearrangement uses TRBV29-1 and TRBJ2-5; 11 bases match TRBD1. The better agreement between TRBJ2-7 and the DNA end casts doubt on the J call. The V gene's germline CDR1 is SQVTM and CDR2 ANQGSEA. This CDR3 region has 14 residues. The CDR3 DNA reads TGCAGCGGGGGACAGGGGGGTGACAGGTTCGAGCAGTACTTC. It translates to CSGGQGGDRFEQYF.

The chain recombines TRBV20-1 with TRBJ2-6; no clear D. Germline CDR1 reads DFQATT; CDR2 reads SNEGSKA (reference sequence). This CDR3 contains 15 residues. The germline V and J ends were trimmed by 1 base and 2 bases, with 9 bases remaining between them. The DNA of the CDR3 is TGCAGTGCTAGAGTTGGGGTTCCTGGGGCCAACGTCCTGACTTTC. Translating it yields CSARVGVPGANVLTF.

The CDR3 DNA follows: TGTGCCAGCACCTTCTCCGGGACAGGGGGTTCCTACGAGCAGTACTTC. Protein sequence: CASTFSGTGGSYEQYF. The chain combines TRBV18 with TRBJ2-7; TRBD1 matches 11 bases. V trimming: 8 bases; J trimming: 1 base; junction bases outside the gene matches: 10. Germline CDR1 reads KGHSH; CDR2 reads LQKENI. The CDR3 totals 16 residues.

The J gene is TRBJ1-4, the V gene TRBV5-1; D not resolved. V was trimmed by 0 bases and J by 8 bases, leaving 20 bases between them. CDR3 length equals 17 residues. CDR1 SGHRS and CDR2 YFSETQ come from the germline V gene. The CDR3 reads CASSLAAGRPQGEKLFF. Written as DNA, the CDR3 is TGCGCCAGCAGCTTGGCGGCAGGAAGACCCCAAGGCGAAAAACTGTTTTTT.

The sample holds a few counts of this clonotype. J is TRBJ1-5 and V is TRBV6-6; tentatively, D is TRBD1 (5 bases). The CDR3 totals 14 residues. Germline CDR1 is MNHNY and CDR2 is SVGAGI (reference sequence). Trimming removed 0 bases from V and 7 bases from J, with 10 bases in between. In nucleotides, the CDR3 is TGTGCCAGCAGTTACTCGCAGGGTACCCAGCCCCAGCATTTT. It yields the protein CASSYSQGTQPQHF.

This clonotype has a single count. V and J are TRBV5-6 and TRBJ1-2; TRBD1 might be the D (6 bases). Per germline, CDR1 SGHDT and CDR2 YYEEEE. The CDR3 sequence is 16 residues long. Trimming stripped 1 base from V and 1 base from J, with 14 bases between. Here the CDR3 DNA reads TGTGCCAGCAGCTTGTACGAACAGGGCCTTAACTATGGCTACACCTTC. Residues: CASSLYEQGLNYGYTF. The variable domain in full, completed from reference TRBV5-6 and TRBJ1-2, reads DAGVTQSPTHLIKTRGQQVTLRCSPKSGHDTVSWYQQALGQGPQFIFQYYEEEERQRGNFPDRFSGHQFPNYSSELNVNALLLGDSALYLCASSLYEQGLNYGYTFGSGTRLTVV.

The J gene is TRBJ2-6, the V gene TRBV5-1, with 8 bases identical to TRBD1. CDR3 length: 15 residues. Losses at the gene ends were 3 bases for V and 2 bases for J; bases not matched to a gene: 1. Germline V lookup: CDR1 SGHRS, CDR2 YFSETQ. CDR3 amino acids: CASSSRGPGANVLTF. The CDR3 coding sequence is TGCGCCAGCAGCTCCAGGGGGCCTGGGGCCAACGTCCTGACTTTC. The full variable domain, its missing parts supplied by reference TRBV5-1 and TRBJ2-6, is KAGVTQTPRYLIKTRGQQVTLSCSPISGHRSVSWYQQTPGQGLQFLFEYFSETQRNKGNFPGRFSGRQFSNSRSEMNVSTLELGDSALYLCASSSRGPGANVLTFGAGSRLTVL.

This clonotype has a handful of counts. The chain uses TRBV5-1 and TRBJ1-4; D ambiguous. This CDR3 is built from 15 residues. V was shortened by 0 bases and J by 4 bases, with 10 bases between the two germline ends. The germline V gene has CDR1 SGHRS and CDR2 YFSETQ. CDR3 bases: TGCGCCAGCAGCTTGGCTTCACAGCTTAATGAAAAACTGTTTTTT. It codes for CASSLASQLNEKLFF. Looking up the rest from reference TRBV5-1 and TRBJ1-4 gives the full variable domain: KAGVTQTPRYLIKTRGQQVTLSCSPISGHRSVSWYQQTPGQGLQFLFEYFSETQRNKGNFPGRFSGRQFSNSRSEMNVSTLELGDSALYLCASSLASQLNEKLFFGSGTQLSVL.